These 5 T cell receptor beta chains were sequenced from one sample in a study of T-cell reconstitution after alpha-beta-depleted transplantation in children. It was with unique molecular identifiers that the TCRbeta library was prepared. MiXCR was run by TCRdb on the PCR reads, yielding one entry per CDR3 protein. The sample lists around 490,000 distinct CDR3 sequences, 9.5% to 12% occurring once. The sequencing used PBMCs, mostly from graft donor cells, collected 180 days after TCRalphabeta/CD19-depleted stem cell transplant. These receptors originate from a female patient aged 2-9 years who had a stem cell transplant for aplastic anemia, so the T cells may come from the graft donor.

The chain has TRBV4-3 and TRBJ2-3; perhaps TRBD1 as D (6 bases). The CDR3 length is 15 residues. Per the germline V gene, CDR1 is LGHNA and CDR2 is YSLEER. The V end was cut by 5 bases, the J end by 0 bases, with 12 bases between. The CDR3 DNA sequence: TGCGCCAGCAGCTTCGGACAGCCTAGCACAGATACGCAGTATTTT. Translation gives CASSFGQPSTDTQYF.

This rearrangement joins TRBV11-2 to TRBJ2-2; TRBD2 agrees at 13 bases. The V gene end was trimmed by 7 bases and the J gene end by 2 bases; junction bases not matched to a gene: 7. The CDR3 is 17 amino acids. CDR1 is SGHAT and CDR2 is FQNNGV in the germline V gene. This CDR3 is CASTLGLAGHNTGELFF. CDR3 DNA sequence: TGTGCCAGCACCTTGGGACTAGCGGGACATAACACCGGGGAGCTGTTTTTT.

This clonotype was seen once. This chain links TRBV7-9 with TRBJ2-1; D remains unclear. V dropped 0 bases and J dropped 4 bases, with 13 bases sitting between them. The germline CDR1 and CDR2 sequences are SEHNR and FQNEAQ (reference sequence). This CDR3 has 16 residues. The CDR3 protein is CASSLAVWRRYNEQFF. The CDR3 DNA reads as TGTGCCAGCAGCTTAGCTGTGTGGCGGCGGTACAATGAGCAGTTCTTC.

The chain carries TRBV4-3 and TRBJ2-1, with 9 bases fitting TRBD2. Germline V gene data show CDR1 as LGHNA and CDR2 as YSLEER. The CDR3 sequence is 16 residues long. V trimming: 0 bases; J trimming: 12 bases; junction bases outside the gene matches: 12. The CDR3 bases are TGCGCCAGCAGCCAAGAAGGGGCGGTAGCGGGAGTTCGGCAGTTCTTC. Protein sequence: CASSQEGAVAGVRQFF.

This chain links TRBV6-1 with TRBJ1-1; 11 bases fit TRBD1. Germline V gives CDR1 MNHNS, CDR2 SASEGT. This CDR3 contains 15 residues. After removal of 6 bases from V and 8 bases from J, the junction contained 11 bases not matched to a gene. CDR3 sequence: CASRATGTGGREAFF. CDR3 sequence (DNA): TGTGCCAGCAGAGCCACCGGGACAGGGGGGCGGGAAGCTTTCTTT.